This T cell receptor beta chain was captured by sequencing in a study of cytomegalovirus exposure and HLA in healthy donors. Measured with immunoSEQ multiplex PCR; TCRdb has only the in-frame clones, and not every one. This sample has about 180,000 clones; 85% occur once, and the top ten carry approximately 15%. About this clone itself: No antigen is known for it.

The study, taken as a whole, reports: According to the study, 160 or so TCR beta chains were cytomegalovirus-associated. It was confirmed in vitro that a few of the CMV-associated chains were specific for CMV antigens.

Input material: PBMCs. This TCR was sampled from a man aged 18 to 29 in good health and CMV-seropositive.

The CDR3 nucleotides read TGTGCCAGCAGCGTGGAACGACAGGGAGTGGAATATGGCTACACCTTC. It is translated as CASSVERQGVEYGYTF. V is TRBV9 and J is TRBJ1-2; 7 positions match TRBD1. The V and J ends lost 2 bases and 5 bases, in that order; junction bases with no gene match: 12. The CDR3 totals 16 residues. Germline-derived CDR1 and CDR2 are SGDLS and YYNGEE.